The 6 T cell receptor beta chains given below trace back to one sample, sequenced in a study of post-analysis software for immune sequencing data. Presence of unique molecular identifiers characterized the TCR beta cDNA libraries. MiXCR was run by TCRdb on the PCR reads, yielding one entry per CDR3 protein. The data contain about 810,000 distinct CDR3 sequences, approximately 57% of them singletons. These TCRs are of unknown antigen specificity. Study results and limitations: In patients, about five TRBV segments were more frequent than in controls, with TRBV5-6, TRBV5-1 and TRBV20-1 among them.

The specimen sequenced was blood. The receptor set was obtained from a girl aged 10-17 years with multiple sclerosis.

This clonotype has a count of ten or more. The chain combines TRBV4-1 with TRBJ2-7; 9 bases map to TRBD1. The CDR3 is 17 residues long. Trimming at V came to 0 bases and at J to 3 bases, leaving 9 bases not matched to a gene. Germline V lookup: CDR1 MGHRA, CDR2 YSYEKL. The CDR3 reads CASSQDFRGQGHYEQYF. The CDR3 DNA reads TGCGCCAGCAGCCAAGATTTTCGGGGACAGGGCCACTACGAGCAGTACTTC.

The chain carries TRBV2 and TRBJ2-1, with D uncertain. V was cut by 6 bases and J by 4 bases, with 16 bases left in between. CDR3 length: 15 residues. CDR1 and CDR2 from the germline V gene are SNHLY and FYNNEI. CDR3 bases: TGTGCCAGCAGCCGCGCACCTATCCCATACAATGAGCAGTTCTTC. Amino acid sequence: CASSRAPIPYNEQFF.

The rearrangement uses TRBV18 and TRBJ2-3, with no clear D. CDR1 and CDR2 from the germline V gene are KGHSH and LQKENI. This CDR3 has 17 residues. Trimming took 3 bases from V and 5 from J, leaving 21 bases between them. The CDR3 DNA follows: TGTGCCAGCTCACCTGTTCCTGGGTCCGCTATACAAGATACGCAGTATTTT. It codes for CASSPVPGSAIQDTQYF.

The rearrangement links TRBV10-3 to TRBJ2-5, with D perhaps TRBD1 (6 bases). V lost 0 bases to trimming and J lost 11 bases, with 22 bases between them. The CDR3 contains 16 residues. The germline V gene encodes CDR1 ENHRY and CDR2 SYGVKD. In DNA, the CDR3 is TGTGCCATCAGTGAGTCGAAAGGGATGGGGGCGGAAGAGCAGTACTTC. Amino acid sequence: CAISESKGMGAEEQYF.

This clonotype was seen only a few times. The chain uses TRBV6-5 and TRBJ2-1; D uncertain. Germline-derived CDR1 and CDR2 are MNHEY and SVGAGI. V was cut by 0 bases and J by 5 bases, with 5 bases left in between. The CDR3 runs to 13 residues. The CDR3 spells CASSYSSNNEQFF. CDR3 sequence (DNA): TGTGCCAGCAGTTACTCGAGTAACAATGAGCAGTTCTTC.

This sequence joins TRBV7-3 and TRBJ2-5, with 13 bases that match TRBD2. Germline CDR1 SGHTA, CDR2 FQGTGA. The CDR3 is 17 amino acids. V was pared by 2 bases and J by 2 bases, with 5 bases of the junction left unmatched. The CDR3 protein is CASSLPGTSGVQETQYF. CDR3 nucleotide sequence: TGTGCCAGCAGCTTACCTGGGACTAGCGGGGTGCAAGAGACCCAGTACTTC.